These 32 T cell receptor beta chains were sequenced from one sample in a study of graft-versus-host responses after intestinal transplantation. Produced via immunoSEQ multiplex PCR; TCRdb's table is partial and in-frame only. Of more than 95,000 clones listed, 75% to 95% were seen once; the top ten hold approximately 0.18%. Their cognate antigens are unknown. The sample in question was unstimulated CD4+ T cells sorted from spleen or lymph node cells, obtained before intestinal transplant. The receptors shown here come from a human donor who received an intestinal transplant.

The CDR3 spells CAISGRDSQNSPLHF. For the CDR3, the DNA is TGTGCCATCAGTGGTCGAGACAGCCAGAATTCACCCCTCCACTTT. The chain couples TRBV10-3 to TRBJ1-6; perhaps TRBD1 as D (5 bases). The V gene's germline CDR1 is ENHRY and CDR2 SYGVKD. This CDR3 has 15 amino acids. The ends were cut back, 4 bases at V and 7 bases at J, with 14 bases in the middle.

This clone was observed a few times. This sequence joins TRBV5-1 and TRBJ2-5, with TRBD1 as a possible D gene (6 bases). CDR3 length equals 15 residues. V lost 4 bases and J 1 base, leaving 14 bases between the germline ends. CDR1 is SGHRS and CDR2 is YFSETQ in the germline V gene. The CDR3 nucleotides read TGCGCCAGCAGCCAGATGGGACAAGTCCAAGAGACCCAGTACTTC. Translated, it gives CASSQMGQVQETQYF.

The chain uses TRBV2 and TRBJ2-2, with TRBD2 identical over 9 bases. CDR1 SNHLY and CDR2 FYNNEI come from the germline V gene. The CDR3 loop spans 15 amino acids. The V gene end was trimmed by 6 bases and the J gene end by 5 bases; junction bases not matched to a gene: 7. The CDR3 sequence: CASRGNSGSTGELFF. The CDR3 nucleotides read TGTGCCAGCAGGGGAAATAGCGGGAGTACCGGGGAGCTGTTTTTT.

The chain has TRBV7-9 and TRBJ2-7, with no clear D. Trimming cost V 1 base and J 1 base, with 8 bases left between them. The germline V gene has CDR1 SEHNR and CDR2 FQNEAQ (reference sequence). This CDR3 has 14 amino acids. This CDR3 is CASSLEEISYEQYF. CDR3 nucleotide sequence: TGTGCCAGCAGCTTAGAGGAGATATCCTACGAGCAGTACTTC.

This clone came up once. The gene calls are TRBV5-1 and TRBJ2-5; possible D gene TRBD2, 6 bases. CDR1 and CDR2 from the germline V gene are SGHRS and YFSETQ. Between the trimmed V and J ends, which lost 0 bases and 3 bases, there was a span of 15 bases. The CDR3 extends over 16 amino acids. The CDR3 DNA follows: TGCGCCAGCAGCTTGGGTCGCGGGATGAAAAAAGAGACCCAGTACTTC. Protein sequence: CASSLGRGMKKETQYF.

The chain couples TRBV6-1 to TRBJ2-7; 8 nucleotides align to TRBD1. Germline loops: CDR1 MNHNS, CDR2 SASEGT. The CDR3 is made up of 15 amino acids. J was trimmed by 5 bases and V by 4 bases; bases with no gene match: 10. In DNA form, the CDR3 reads TGTGCCAGCAGTGGAGGACAGGGATATTCGAACGAGCAGTACTTC. Its translation is CASSGGQGYSNEQYF.

Details on this clone: Germline and junction disagree at one end, which may indicate a read error. J is TRBJ1-5 and V is TRBV5-5; possible D gene TRBD1, 5 bases. Germline V gene data show CDR1 as SGHKS and CDR2 as YYEKEE (reference sequence). The CDR3 contains 16 residues. CDR3 residues: CASSLALQVGGQLQHF. The CDR3 DNA reads as TGTGCCAGCAGCTTGGCCCTACAGGTTGGAGGGCAGCTCCAGCATTTT.

DNA of the CDR3: TGCGCCAGCAGCTTGGTACTAGCGGGGAGCAATGAGCAGTTCTTC. The encoded protein is CASSLVLAGSNEQFF. The V call is TRBV5-1, the J call TRBJ2-1; 10 positions match TRBD2. This CDR3 is 15 amino acids long. Germline V gene sequence: CDR1 SGHRS, CDR2 YFSETQ. J lost 6 bases, V lost 0 bases, and 3 bases had no gene match.

A single count supports this clone. DNA for the CDR3: TGTGCCAGCAGCTCACCGGGACAGGGGTGGCACTATGGCTACACCTTC. This translates into CASSSPGQGWHYGYTF. The chain is built from TRBV5-6 and TRBJ1-2; 10 nucleotides match TRBD1. V shed 3 bases and J 3 bases; nucleotides not matched to a gene: 8. Germline assignment: CDR1 SGHDT and CDR2 YYEEEE. The CDR3 loop spans 16 amino acids.

This clone was observed once. V and J are TRBV4-1 and TRBJ1-3, with D unresolved. Trimming left V 2 bases short and J 0 bases short, with 11 bases between. The CDR3 totals 16 residues. The germline V gene encodes CDR1 MGHRA and CDR2 YSYEKL. CDR3 region: CASSQQDWRSGNTIYF. For the CDR3, the DNA is TGCGCCAGCAGCCAACAGGACTGGCGCTCTGGAAACACCATATATTTT.

The J gene is TRBJ1-6, the V gene TRBV5-4; TRBD1 aligns across 10 bases. Germline V gives CDR1 SGHNT, CDR2 YYREEE (reference sequence). The CDR3 sequence is 17 residues long. The V gene end was trimmed by 4 bases and the J gene end by 8 bases; junction bases not matched to a gene: 12. As DNA, the CDR3 is TGTGCCAGCAGCCATATTGGTCGACAGGGGGCTGATTCACCCCTCCACTTT. Protein: CASSHIGRQGADSPLHF.

This sequence joins TRBV28 and TRBJ2-5; a weak D match, TRBD2 (6 bases). Germline CDR1 reads MDHEN; CDR2 reads SYDVKM. The CDR3 runs to 14 residues. Trimming removed 2 bases at V and 5 bases at J, with 12 bases between. CDR3 sequence (DNA): TGTGCCAGCAGTTTACCCGGGAGCAGGGAGACCCAGTACTTC. Protein sequence: CASSLPGSRETQYF.

The chain has TRBV27 and TRBJ1-2; the D gene is possibly TRBD1 (5 bases). The germline V and J ends were trimmed by 2 bases and 2 bases, with 6 bases remaining between them. The CDR3 has 13 residues. Germline values: CDR1 MNHEY, CDR2 SMNVEV (reference sequence). CDR3 sequence reads: CASSLGGNYGYTF. The DNA of the CDR3 is TGTGCCAGCAGTTTAGGGGGGAACTATGGCTACACCTTC.

V gene TRBV19 combines with J gene TRBJ2-2, with 9 bases fitting TRBD1. The CDR3 is made up of 16 amino acids. Germline V gene data show CDR1 as LNHDA and CDR2 as SQIVND (reference sequence). V was clipped by 7 bases and J by 1 base; unmatched bases: 7. The CDR3 sequence: CASNDRGNGNTGELFF. The CDR3 DNA reads as TGTGCCAGTAATGACAGGGGGAATGGGAACACCGGGGAGCTGTTTTTT.

The chain joins TRBV19 to TRBJ2-7; 9 nucleotides line up with TRBD1. In germline, CDR1 is LNHDA, CDR2 SQIVND (reference sequence). V was pared by 0 bases and J by 4 bases, with 4 bases of the junction left unmatched. The CDR3 length is 15 residues. CDR3 sequence (DNA): TGTGCCAGTAGTATAGAACAGGGGGCGCGATACGAGCAGTACTTC. This translates into CASSIEQGARYEQYF.

V is TRBV5-4 and J is TRBJ2-3, with TRBD2 matching over 8 bases. The ends lost 1 base at V and 5 bases at J; junction bases unmatched: 9. CDR1 and CDR2 (germline): SGHNT, YYREEE (reference sequence). The CDR3 runs 16 residues. This chain's CDR3 is CASSLYRREDVDTQYF. DNA for the CDR3: TGTGCCAGCAGCTTGTATCGGCGGGAGGATGTAGATACGCAGTATTTT.

The chain is built from TRBV16 and TRBJ1-1; a possible D gene is TRBD1 (6 bases). Looked up from germline, CDR1 is KGHSY and CDR2 is FQNENV. The V gene lost 4 bases and the J gene lost 1 base, with 13 bases spanning the gap. The CDR3 runs to 15 residues. The chain's CDR3 is CASSPPDSWNTEAFF. In DNA form, the CDR3 reads TGTGCCAGCAGCCCCCCGGACAGTTGGAACACTGAAGCTTTCTTT. Full variable domain (rest looked up from reference TRBV16 and TRBJ1-1): GEEVAQTPKHLVRGEGQKAKLYCAPIKGHSYVFWYQQVLKNEFKFLISFQNENVFDETGMPKERFSAKCLPNSPCSLEIQATKLEDSAVYFCASSPPDSWNTEAFFGQGTRLTVV.

This clone was observed a single time. The chain carries TRBV5-4 and TRBJ2-5; the match to TRBD2 covers 8 bases. The germline V gene has CDR1 SGHNT and CDR2 YYREEE (reference sequence). The trim removed 0 bases at V and 3 bases at J, leaving 7 bases unmatched. The CDR3 consists of 16 residues. CDR3 loop: CASSLDLIAGKETQYF. The CDR3 DNA is TGTGCCAGCAGCTTGGACTTAATAGCGGGGAAAGAGACCCAGTACTTC.

The chain joins TRBV18 to TRBJ1-2; D is unresolved. Germline V gene data show CDR1 as KGHSH and CDR2 as LQKENI. The CDR3 extends over 13 amino acids. V lost 3 bases and J 8 bases, leaving 13 bases between the germline ends. For the CDR3, the DNA is TGTGCCAGCTCACCCGACCCGTTGAGGGGCTACACCTTC. Translated, it gives CASSPDPLRGYTF. Full variable domain (rest looked up from reference TRBV18 and TRBJ1-2): NAGVMQNPRHLVRRRGQEARLRCSPMKGHSHVYWYRQLPEEGLKFMVYLQKENIIDESGMPKERFSAEFPKEGPSILRIQQVVRGDSAAYFCASSPDPLRGYTFGSGTRLTVV.

The V call is TRBV5-1, the J call TRBJ1-2, with D uncertain. Trimming cost V 4 bases and J 8 bases, with 21 bases left between them. The CDR3 covers 15 residues. Germline-derived CDR1 and CDR2 are SGHRS and YFSETQ. DNA of the CDR3: TGCGCCAGCAGCCGACGGACGGAGGAGATCGGGGGCTACACCTTC. This translates into CASSRRTEEIGGYTF.

V gene TRBV12-5 combines with J gene TRBJ2-5; 8 bases are shared with TRBD2. This CDR3 is built from 13 residues. Per germline, CDR1 LGHNT and CDR2 FRNRAP. V shed 6 bases and J 6 bases; nucleotides not matched to a gene: 6. In DNA form, the CDR3 reads TGTGCTAGTGGAAGCGGGGGCGCGAAGACCCAGTACTTC. This encodes CASGSGGAKTQYF.

The J gene is TRBJ2-4, the V gene TRBV30; D is unclear. Germline V CDR1 and CDR2: GTSNPN, SVGIG (reference sequence). Trimming took off 4 bases at V and 6 bases at J, with 19 bases between the two ends. This CDR3 comprises 15 residues. The CDR3 nucleotides are TGTGCCTGGAATCCAGAGCTCATTTCGGGAAACATTCAGTACTTC. This encodes CAWNPELISGNIQYF.

The chain carries TRBV5-4 and TRBJ2-5; a possible D gene is TRBD1 (6 bases). The CDR3 is 16 amino acids. V was trimmed by 2 bases and J by 2 bases, leaving 16 bases between them. The V gene's germline CDR1 is SGHNT and CDR2 YYREEE (reference sequence). This chain's CDR3 is CASSFMTGTGQETQYF. CDR3 DNA: TGTGCCAGCAGCTTTATGACGGGCACAGGGCAAGAGACCCAGTACTTC.

V is TRBV4-1 and J is TRBJ1-2; TRBD1 agrees at 7 bases. Germline CDR1 and CDR2: MGHRA and YSYEKL. J lost 8 bases, V lost 1 base, and 7 bases had no gene match. This CDR3 is 14 amino acids long. The CDR3 region is CASSQVGGQRGYTF. CDR3 nucleotide sequence: TGCGCCAGCAGCCAAGTGGGGGGACAGCGGGGCTACACCTTC.

V and J are TRBV6-1 and TRBJ2-5, with 7 bases matching TRBD2. This CDR3 has 13 residues. Germline V lookup: CDR1 MNHNS, CDR2 SASEGT. V was clipped by 7 bases and J by 1 base; unmatched bases: 3. Here the CDR3 DNA reads TGTGCCAGCAAGCGGGGCAGCCAAGAGACCCAGTACTTC. Protein: CASKRGSQETQYF.

The chain recombines TRBV27 with TRBJ2-3; 8 positions agree with TRBD2. The CDR3 contains 17 residues. V lost 6 bases and J lost 1; bases outside the gene matches: 12. Germline assignment: CDR1 MNHEY and CDR2 SMNVEV (reference sequence). The CDR3 DNA reads TGTGCCAGCAGATTGATCCGGGGGGGAAGGGGCACAGATACGCAGTATTTT. Translated, it gives CASRLIRGGRGTDTQYF.

V is TRBV28 and J is TRBJ1-2, with 11 positions matching TRBD1. This CDR3 region has 15 residues. V was pared by 3 bases and J by 7 bases, with 7 bases of the junction left unmatched. The V gene's germline CDR1 is MDHEN and CDR2 SYDVKM. The CDR3 loop reads CASSFGGTGGVGYTF. CDR3 coding DNA: TGTGCCAGCAGTTTTGGGGGGACAGGGGGGGTTGGCTACACCTTC.

The chain couples TRBV6-1 to TRBJ1-4, with D possibly TRBD1 on 6 matching bases. The germline gives CDR1 MNHNS, CDR2 SASEGT. This CDR3 region has 14 residues. Trimming removed 5 bases from V and 3 bases from J, with 10 bases in between. The CDR3 spells CASSRQAPNEKLFF. CDR3 DNA sequence: TGTGCCAGCAGTAGACAGGCCCCTAATGAAAAACTGTTTTTT.

V gene TRBV7-3 combines with J gene TRBJ2-2; D remains unclear. V was pared by 4 bases and J by 0 bases, with 3 bases between. The CDR3 totals 13 residues. Germline loops: CDR1 SGHTA, CDR2 FQGTGA. The CDR3 nucleotides are TGTGCCAGCAGCTCAACGAACACCGGGGAGCTGTTTTTT. Translating gives CASSSTNTGELFF.

V gene TRBV21-1 combines with J gene TRBJ2-7; the table's D call, TRBD2, has no DNA check behind it. TRBV21-1 is deemed a pseudogene. CDR3 size: 16 residues. CDR3 DNA: TGTGCCAGCAGCAAAGTAGGGACTAGCGGGAGCTACGAGCAGTACTTC. This codes for CASSKVGTSGSYEQYF.

This rearrangement joins TRBV7-2 to TRBJ1-5, with D possibly matching TRBD1 (5 bases). CDR1 SGHTA and CDR2 FQGNSA come from the germline V gene. The CDR3 sequence is 13 residues long. The ends were cut back, 1 base at V and 7 bases at J, with 8 bases in the middle. The CDR3 sequence is CASSLGGWQPQHF. DNA for the CDR3: TGTGCCAGCAGCTTAGGGGGCTGGCAGCCCCAGCATTTT.

The rearrangement joins TRBV6-6 to TRBJ1-1; D gene uncertain. Trimming took 1 base from V and 8 from J, leaving 11 bases between them. The CDR3 length is 13 residues. Germline loops: CDR1 MNHNY, CDR2 SVGAGI (reference sequence). Here the CDR3 reads CASSYLLGGEAFF. The CDR3 nucleotides read TGTGCCAGCAGTTACTTATTGGGAGGGGAAGCTTTCTTT.